One sample yielded the 12 T cell receptor beta chains listed below, sequenced in a study of low-dose radiotherapy and immunotherapy resistance in tumors. The time point was: before trial treatment. cDNA synthesis used a TRAV/TRBV-specific primer set for both chains. The authors amplified TCRs for about 20 PCR cycles with a constant-region primer and a V-primer adapter. In TCRdb, the reads were re-called with MiXCR into one record per CDR3 protein. Here the sample spans over 65,000 distinct CDR3 sequences, 15% to 20% being singletons. The sample in question was PBMCs, obtained before treatment. These receptors all come from a male donor with prostate cancer.

This clonotype was counted ten times or more. The V call is TRBV5-1, the J call TRBJ2-6; 12 bases match TRBD1. Germline V gives CDR1 SGHRS, CDR2 YFSETQ. The V segment lost 0 bases and the J segment 2 bases; nucleotides outside the gene matches: 3. The CDR3 sequence is 18 residues long. CDR3 sequence (DNA): TGCGCCAGCAGCTTGGCGGGGACAGGGGGCGCTGGGGCCAACGTCCTGACTTTC. Its protein product is CASSLAGTGGAGANVLTF.

This clonotype was counted at least ten times. The rearrangement joins TRBV20-1 to TRBJ2-3; tentative D call: TRBD1 (6 bases). The length of the CDR3 is 14 residues. V gave up 5 bases and J gave up 5 bases, with 17 bases separating them. Germline CDR1 DFQATT, CDR2 SNEGSKA (reference sequence). The chain's CDR3 is CSAPHSLGGDTQYF. CDR3 sequence (DNA): TGCAGTGCTCCCCACAGCCTAGGGGGAGATACGCAGTATTTT.

Ten or more counts support this clonotype. The chain's CDR3 is CSARALAGPWEETQYF. The CDR3 nucleotides read TGCAGTGCTAGAGCACTAGCGGGGCCATGGGAAGAGACCCAGTACTTC. The chain uses TRBV20-1 and TRBJ2-5, with 10 bases that match TRBD2. J was trimmed by 3 bases and V by 1 base; bases with no gene match: 8. Germline V gives CDR1 DFQATT, CDR2 SNEGSKA (reference sequence). This CDR3 region has 16 residues.

This clonotype appeared a few times. The chain employs TRBV3-1 and TRBJ2-5, with 10 bases fitting TRBD1. V dropped 1 base and J dropped 9; count of bases not matched to a gene: 14. CDR1 and CDR2 from the germline V gene are LGHDT and YNNKEL (reference sequence). The CDR3 contains 17 residues. CDR3 coding DNA: TGTGCCAGCAGCCAAGGCGGACAGGGGGGGAGAAGGATGCCCCAGTACTTC. Its protein product is CASSQGGQGGRRMPQYF.

A remark on this clonotype: It is likely a read error: a sequence one base away is far more abundant. The conserved closing phenylalanine or tryptophan is absent in this CDR3, likely reflecting a read error. In DNA, the CDR3 is TGTGCCAGCAGCTTGATAGGAGGGGGGACCAAAAACATTCAGTACTAC. Translation: CASSLIGGGTKNIQYY. This chain connects TRBV5-8 to TRBJ2-4; D assignment may be TRBD1 or TRBD2 (6 bases each). V lost 1 base to trimming and J lost 2 bases, with 13 bases between them. Germline V lookup: CDR1 SGHTS, CDR2 YDEGEE. The CDR3 covers 16 residues.

As for this clonotype: A single base is all that separates this from a far larger clone, so a read error is likely. The rearrangement links TRBV10-3 to TRBJ2-3; D is unresolved. CDR1 ENHRY and CDR2 SYGVKD come from the germline V gene. This CDR3 has 11 residues. In DNA, the CDR3 is TGTGCCAGCAAGGACGCAGATACGAAGTATTTT. Protein product: CASKDADTKYF.

This clonotype occurred many times. The chain carries TRBV4-1 and TRBJ2-1; 8 bases fit TRBD1. Germline V gene sequence: CDR1 MGHRA, CDR2 YSYEKL. This CDR3 is 14 amino acids long. With 4 bases clipped from V and 5 bases from J, the junction kept 4 bases outside the gene matches. DNA of the CDR3: TGCGCCAGCAGCCGGGGGACAGGAGACAATGAGCAGTTCTTC. Its translation is CASSRGTGDNEQFF.

This clonotype was found many times. The V and J genes are TRBV19 and TRBJ2-7, with TRBD1 matching over 8 bases. V lost 1 base and J lost 2; bases outside the gene matches: 1. The CDR3 runs 14 residues. Looked up from germline, CDR1 is LNHDA and CDR2 is SQIVND (reference sequence). The CDR3 DNA sequence: TGTGCCAGTAGTATAGTGGGACAGGCCTACGAGCAGTACTTC. This translates into CASSIVGQAYEQYF. Filled out from reference TRBV19 and TRBJ2-7, the complete variable domain reads DGGITQSPKYLFRKEGQNVTLSCEQNLNHDAMYWYRQDPGQGLRLIYYSQIVNDFQKGDIAEGYSVSREKKESFPLTVTSAQKNPTAFYLCASSIVGQAYEQYFGPGTRLTVT.

This clonotype was observed at least ten times. J is TRBJ2-5 and V is TRBV5-1, with D unresolved. V lost 3 bases to trimming and J lost 2 bases, with 11 bases between them. This CDR3 has 14 amino acids. Germline V gene lookup returns CDR1 SGHRS and CDR2 YFSETQ. This CDR3 reads CASSSSGQQETQYF. Here the CDR3 DNA reads TGCGCCAGCAGCTCCTCCGGCCAGCAAGAGACCCAGTACTTC.

The chain recombines TRBV5-3 with TRBJ1-2; 7 nucleotides line up with TRBD1. TRBV5-3 is assigned to the ORF class and has an uncertain function. The CDR3 consists of 16 residues. The junction had 15 bases not matched to a gene; V was cut back by 8 bases and J by 2 bases. The CDR3: CASSPSHRGGNYGYTF. CDR3 nucleotide sequence: TGTGCCAGCAGCCCAAGCCACAGGGGCGGAAACTATGGCTACACCTTC.

This clonotype came up many times. CDR3 sequence: CASSPTQEAFTRGQYF. In DNA form, the CDR3 reads TGTGCCAGCTCACCAACCCAGGAGGCATTTACCCGAGGGCAGTACTTC. The V gene is TRBV18, the J gene TRBJ2-7; perhaps TRBD2 as D (5 bases). This CDR3 contains 16 residues. Deletions cut 2 bases from V and 9 bases from J, with 23 bases between. Looked up from germline, CDR1 is KGHSH and CDR2 is LQKENI.

In its sample, this clonotype was seen many times. The rearrangement uses TRBV6-5 and TRBJ2-1, with D perhaps matching TRBD1 (7 bases). Between the trimmed V and J ends, which lost 2 bases and 0 bases, there was a span of 8 bases. The CDR3 sequence is 15 residues long. From germline, CDR1 is MNHEY and CDR2 SVGAGI. CDR3 residues: CASSYQGGSYNEQFF. CDR3 nucleotides: TGTGCCAGCAGTTACCAGGGGGGCTCCTACAATGAGCAGTTCTTC.